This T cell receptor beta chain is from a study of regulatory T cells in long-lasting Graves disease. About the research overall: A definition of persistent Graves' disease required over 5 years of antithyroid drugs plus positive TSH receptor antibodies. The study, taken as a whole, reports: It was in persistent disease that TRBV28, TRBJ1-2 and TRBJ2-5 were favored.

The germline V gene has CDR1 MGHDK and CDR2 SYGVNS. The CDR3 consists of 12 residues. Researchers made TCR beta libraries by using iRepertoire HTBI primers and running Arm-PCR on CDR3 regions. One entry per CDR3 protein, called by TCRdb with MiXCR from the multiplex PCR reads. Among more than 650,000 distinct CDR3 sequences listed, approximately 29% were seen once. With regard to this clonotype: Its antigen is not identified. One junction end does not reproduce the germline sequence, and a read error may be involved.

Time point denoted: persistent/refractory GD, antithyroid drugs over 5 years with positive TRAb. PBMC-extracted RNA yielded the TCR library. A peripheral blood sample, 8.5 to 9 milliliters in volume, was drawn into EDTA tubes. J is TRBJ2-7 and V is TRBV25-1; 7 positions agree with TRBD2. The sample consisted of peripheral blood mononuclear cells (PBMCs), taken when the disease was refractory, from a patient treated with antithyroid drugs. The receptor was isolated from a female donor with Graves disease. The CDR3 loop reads CASSELGGEQYF. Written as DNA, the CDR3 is TGTGCTAGCAGTGAATTGGGGGGGGAGCAGTACTTC.